This T cell receptor beta chain originates from a study of cytomegalovirus exposure and HLA in healthy donors. Notes on the study in general: Within a later analysis, the majority of CMV-associated TCR beta chains appeared HLA-restricted. With high specificity and sensitivity, the classifier reportedly diagnosed cytomegalovirus status. Information on immune exposure was restricted to one variable (CMV serostatus).

In the PCR, 60 Vbeta and 13 Jbeta primers were used. The data were produced by immunoSEQ multiplex PCR, yet TCRdb's version contains in-frame clones alone and is incomplete. The data show about 130,000 clones, around 77% seen once. CDR3 length: 16 residues. The trim removed 4 bases at V and 8 bases at J, leaving 10 bases unmatched. Germline assignment: CDR1 MGHRA and CDR2 YSYEKL. To note about this clone: What it binds is unknown.

It was healthy bone marrow donors who served as donors. The sequencing sample was made of PBMCs. The clonotype comes from a woman aged 60 to 75 in good health and CMV-seronegative. This chain joins TRBV4-1 and TRBJ2-1, with 11 bases matching TRBD2. The CDR3 sequence is CASSLTTSGRIHEQFF. As DNA, the CDR3 is TGCGCCAGCAGCCTCACTACTAGCGGGAGAATCCATGAGCAGTTCTTC.